The T cell receptor (beta chain) under discussion was sequenced for a study of cytomegalovirus exposure and HLA in healthy donors. This clone was counted a few times. Looked up from germline, CDR1 is LGHNA and CDR2 is YNFKEQ. Trimming at V came to 5 bases and at J to 9 bases, leaving 8 bases not matched to a gene. The CDR3 contains 15 residues. Generated by immunoSEQ multiplex PCR, the TCRdb table keeps only in-frame clones and is missing some. The repertoire holds 55,000 to 65,000 clones, with around 90% as singletons. Sequenced material: PBMCs. The chain joins TRBV4-2 to TRBJ2-1; 12 nucleotides align to TRBD2. The sequence came from a man younger than 35 in good health and CMV-seronegative. The CDR3 DNA reads TGTGCCAGCAGCAACCCTAGCGGGAGGGCGGGTGAGCAGTTCTTC. Translation gives CASSNPSGRAGEQFF.